This T cell receptor beta chain was obtained from a study of shared clonotypes between healthy human individuals. Study-wide findings and caveats: A reduction in generation probabilities was seen for non-shared clonotypes relative to those shared by all four donors.

Terminally differentiated effector memory CD45RA+ cells were excluded by CCR7 positive selection of CD45RO-negative cells. All of the donors resided in Nashville, Tennessee, and each was a Caucasian adult. The CDR3 totals 17 residues. Germline loops: CDR1 MDHEN, CDR2 SYDVKM. With 6 bases removed from V and 3 bases from J, the gap between germline ends came to 20 bases. Concerning this clone: What it binds is not known.

Profiling relied on immunoSEQ multiplex PCR, and the TCRdb table lists in-frame clones only, not all of them. This table has roughly 650,000 clones, about 96% appearing once. This receptor was obtained from a young woman in good health. The rearrangement uses TRBV28 and TRBJ1-4; D is possibly TRBD1 (6 bases). Material for sequencing was naive CD8+ T cells sorted from blood. For the CDR3, the DNA is TGTGCCAGCAGCCTCGGGACATACCGGGGGGCTAATGAAAAACTGTTTTTT. Translating gives CASSLGTYRGANEKLFF.